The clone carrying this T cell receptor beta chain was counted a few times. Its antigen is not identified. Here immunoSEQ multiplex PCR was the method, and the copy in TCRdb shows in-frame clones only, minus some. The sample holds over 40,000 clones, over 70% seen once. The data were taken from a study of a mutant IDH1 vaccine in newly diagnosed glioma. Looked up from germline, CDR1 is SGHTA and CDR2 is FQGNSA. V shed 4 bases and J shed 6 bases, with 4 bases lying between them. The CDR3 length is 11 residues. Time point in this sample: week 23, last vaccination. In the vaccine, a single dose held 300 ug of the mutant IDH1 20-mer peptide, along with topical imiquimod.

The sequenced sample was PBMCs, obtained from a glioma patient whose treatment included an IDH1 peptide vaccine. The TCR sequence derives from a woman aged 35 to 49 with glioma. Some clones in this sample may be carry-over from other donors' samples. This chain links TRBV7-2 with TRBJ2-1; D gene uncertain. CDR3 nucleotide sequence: TGTGCCAGCAGCTATATCAATGAGCAGTTCTTC. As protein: CASSYINEQFF.